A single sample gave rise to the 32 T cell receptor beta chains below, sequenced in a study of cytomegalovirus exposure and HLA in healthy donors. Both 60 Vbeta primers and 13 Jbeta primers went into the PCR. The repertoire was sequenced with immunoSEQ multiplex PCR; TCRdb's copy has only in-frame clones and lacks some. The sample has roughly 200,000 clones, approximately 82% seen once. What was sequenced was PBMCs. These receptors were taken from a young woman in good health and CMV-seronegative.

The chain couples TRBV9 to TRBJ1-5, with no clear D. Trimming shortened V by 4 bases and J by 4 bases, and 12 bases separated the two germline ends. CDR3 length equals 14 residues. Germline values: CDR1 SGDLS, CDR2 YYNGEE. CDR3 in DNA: TGTGCCAGCAGCAGCCTGGCGGGAAATCAGCCCCAGCATTTT. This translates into CASSSLAGNQPQHF.

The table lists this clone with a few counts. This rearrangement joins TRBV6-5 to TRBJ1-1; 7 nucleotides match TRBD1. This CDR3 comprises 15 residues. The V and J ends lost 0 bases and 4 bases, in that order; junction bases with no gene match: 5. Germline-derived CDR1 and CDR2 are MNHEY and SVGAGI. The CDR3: CASSYSKAGGTEAFF. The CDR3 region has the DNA TGTGCCAGCAGTTACTCGAAGGCAGGGGGCACTGAAGCTTTCTTT.

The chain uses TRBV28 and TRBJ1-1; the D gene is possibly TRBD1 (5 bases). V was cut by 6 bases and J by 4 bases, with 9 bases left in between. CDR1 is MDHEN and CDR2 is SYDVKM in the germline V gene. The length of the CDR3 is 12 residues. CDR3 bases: TGTGCCAGCAGGCTGGGACTCACTGAAGCTTTCTTT. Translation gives CASRLGLTEAFF.

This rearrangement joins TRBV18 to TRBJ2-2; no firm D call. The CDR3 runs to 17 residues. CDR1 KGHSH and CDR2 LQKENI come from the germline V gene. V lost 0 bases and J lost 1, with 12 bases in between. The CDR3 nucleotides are TGTGCCAGCTCACCACCGGTTGGCGGAAAGAACACCGGGGAGCTGTTTTTT. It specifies CASSPPVGGKNTGELFF.

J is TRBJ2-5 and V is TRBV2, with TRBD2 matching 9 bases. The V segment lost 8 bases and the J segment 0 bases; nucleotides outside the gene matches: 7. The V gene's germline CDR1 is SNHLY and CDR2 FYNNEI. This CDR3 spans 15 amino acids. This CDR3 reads CASGSSGTYQETQYF. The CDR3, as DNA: TGTGCCAGCGGCTCTAGCGGGACGTACCAAGAGACCCAGTACTTC.

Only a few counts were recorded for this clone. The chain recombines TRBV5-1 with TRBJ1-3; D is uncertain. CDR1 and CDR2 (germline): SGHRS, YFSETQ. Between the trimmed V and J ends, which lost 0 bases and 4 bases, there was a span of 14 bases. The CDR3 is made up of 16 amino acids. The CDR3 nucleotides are TGCGCCAGCAGCTTGGGGGCCGGACTGGGAGGAAACACCATATATTTT. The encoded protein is CASSLGAGLGGNTIYF.

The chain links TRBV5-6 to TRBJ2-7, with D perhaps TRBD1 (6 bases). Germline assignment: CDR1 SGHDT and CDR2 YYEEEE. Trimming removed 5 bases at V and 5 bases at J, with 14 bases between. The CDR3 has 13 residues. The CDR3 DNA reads TGTGCCAGCAGACTCAGGGGTTCGCACGAGCAGTACGTC. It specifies CASRLRGSHEQYV.

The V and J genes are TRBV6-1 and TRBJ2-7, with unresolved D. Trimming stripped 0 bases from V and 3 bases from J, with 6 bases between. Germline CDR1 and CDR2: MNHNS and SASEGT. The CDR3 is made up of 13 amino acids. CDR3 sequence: CASSEAPFYEQYF. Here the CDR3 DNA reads TGTGCCAGCAGTGAAGCTCCCTTCTACGAGCAGTACTTC.

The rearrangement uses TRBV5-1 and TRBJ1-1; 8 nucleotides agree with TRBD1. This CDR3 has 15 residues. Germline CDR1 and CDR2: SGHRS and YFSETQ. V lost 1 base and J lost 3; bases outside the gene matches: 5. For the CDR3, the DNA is TGCGCCAGCAGCTTGAGGCAGGGGGCGGACACTGAAGCTTTCTTT. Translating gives CASSLRQGADTEAFF.

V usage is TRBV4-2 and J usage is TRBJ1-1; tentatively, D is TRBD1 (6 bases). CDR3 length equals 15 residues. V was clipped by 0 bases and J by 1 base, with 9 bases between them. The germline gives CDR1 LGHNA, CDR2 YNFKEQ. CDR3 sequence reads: CASSQDRGGNTEAFF. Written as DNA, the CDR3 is TGTGCCAGCAGCCAAGACAGGGGTGGGAACACTGAAGCTTTCTTT.

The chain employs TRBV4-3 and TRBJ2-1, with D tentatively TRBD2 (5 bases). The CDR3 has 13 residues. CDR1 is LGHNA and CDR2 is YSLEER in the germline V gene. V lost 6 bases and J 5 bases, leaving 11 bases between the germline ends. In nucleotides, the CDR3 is TGCGCCAGCAGTTATGACGGGAACAATGAGCAGTTCTTC. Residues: CASSYDGNNEQFF.

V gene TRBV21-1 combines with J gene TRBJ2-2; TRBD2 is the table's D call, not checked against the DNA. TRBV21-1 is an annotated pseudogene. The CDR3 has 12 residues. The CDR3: CASSLFTGELFF. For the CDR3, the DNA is TGTGCCAGCAGCCTCTTCACCGGGGAGCTGTTTTTT.

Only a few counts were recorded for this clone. The CDR3 region is CASSPAVISTEAFF. Here the CDR3 DNA reads TGTGCCAGCAGCCCTGCAGTCATCAGCACTGAAGCTTTCTTT. The chain carries TRBV28 and TRBJ1-1; no clear D gene. Trimming cost V 6 bases and J 4 bases, with 15 bases left between them. Per germline, CDR1 MDHEN and CDR2 SYDVKM. The CDR3 extends over 14 amino acids.

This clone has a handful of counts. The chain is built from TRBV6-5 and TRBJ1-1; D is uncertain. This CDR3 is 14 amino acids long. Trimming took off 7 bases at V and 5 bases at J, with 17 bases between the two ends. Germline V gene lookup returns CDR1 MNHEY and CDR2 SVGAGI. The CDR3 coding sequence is TGTGCCAGCACTCAAAAGGCGCGGGGAACTGAAGCTTTCTTT. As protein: CASTQKARGTEAFF.

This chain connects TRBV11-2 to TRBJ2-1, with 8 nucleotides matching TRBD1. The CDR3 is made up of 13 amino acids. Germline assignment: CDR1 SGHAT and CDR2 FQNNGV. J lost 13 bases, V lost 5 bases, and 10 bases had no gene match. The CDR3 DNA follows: TGTGCCAGCAGCCAAGGACAGGGATTGATCCAGTTCTTC. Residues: CASSQGQGLIQFF.

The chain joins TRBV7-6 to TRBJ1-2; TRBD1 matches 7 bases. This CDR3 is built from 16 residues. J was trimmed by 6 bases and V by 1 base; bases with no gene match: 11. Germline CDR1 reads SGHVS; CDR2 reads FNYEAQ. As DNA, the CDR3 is TGTGCCAGCAGCTTAGGCCCATTAGAAAGGGGGCATGGCTACACCTTC. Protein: CASSLGPLERGHGYTF.

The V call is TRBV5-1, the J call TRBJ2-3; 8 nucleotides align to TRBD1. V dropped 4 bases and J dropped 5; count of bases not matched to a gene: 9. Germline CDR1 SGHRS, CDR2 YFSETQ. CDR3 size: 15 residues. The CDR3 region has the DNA TGCGCCAGCAGCCAACCCCAGGGGGCTGGAGATACGCAGTATTTT. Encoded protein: CASSQPQGAGDTQYF.

The CDR3 loop is CASSPSENYEQYV. Written as DNA, the CDR3 is TGTGCCAGCAGCCCGAGCGAAAACTACGAGCAGTACGTC. This rearrangement joins TRBV7-8 to TRBJ2-7; D unclear. The V gene lost 5 bases and the J gene lost 3 bases, with 11 bases spanning the gap. Germline V lookup: CDR1 SGHVS, CDR2 FQNEAQ. CDR3 length: 13 amino acids.

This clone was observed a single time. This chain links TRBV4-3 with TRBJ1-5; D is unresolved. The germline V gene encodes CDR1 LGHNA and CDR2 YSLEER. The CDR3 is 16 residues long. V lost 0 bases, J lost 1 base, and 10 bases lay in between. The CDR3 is CASSQDFHTSNQPQHF. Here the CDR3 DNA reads TGCGCCAGCAGCCAAGATTTTCACACCAGCAATCAGCCCCAGCATTTT.

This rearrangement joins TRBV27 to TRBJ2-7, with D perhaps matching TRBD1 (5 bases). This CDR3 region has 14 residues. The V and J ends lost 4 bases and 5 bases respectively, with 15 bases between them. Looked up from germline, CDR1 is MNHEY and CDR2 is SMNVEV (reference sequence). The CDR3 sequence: CASSSDRARDEQYF. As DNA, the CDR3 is TGTGCCAGCAGTTCCGACAGAGCACGGGACGAGCAGTACTTC.

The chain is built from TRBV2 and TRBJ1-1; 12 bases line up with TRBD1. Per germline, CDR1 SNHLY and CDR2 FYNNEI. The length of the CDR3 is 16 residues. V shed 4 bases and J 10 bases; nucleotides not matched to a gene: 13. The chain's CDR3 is CASSVPSGTGGIRAFF. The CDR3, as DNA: TGTGCCAGCAGTGTACCCTCCGGGACAGGGGGCATAAGAGCTTTCTTT. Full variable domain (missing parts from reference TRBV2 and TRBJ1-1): EPEVTQTPSHQVTQMGQEVILRCVPISNHLYFYWYRQILGQKVEFLVSFYNNEISEKSEIFDDQFSVERPDGSNFTLKIRSTKLEDSAMYFCASSVPSGTGGIRAFFGQGTRLTVV.

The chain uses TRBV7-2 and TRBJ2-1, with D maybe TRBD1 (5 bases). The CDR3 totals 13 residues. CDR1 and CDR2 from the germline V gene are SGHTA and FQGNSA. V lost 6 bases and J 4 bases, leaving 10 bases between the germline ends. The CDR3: CASRTALYNEQFF. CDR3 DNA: TGTGCCAGCAGGACAGCCCTGTACAATGAGCAGTTCTTC.

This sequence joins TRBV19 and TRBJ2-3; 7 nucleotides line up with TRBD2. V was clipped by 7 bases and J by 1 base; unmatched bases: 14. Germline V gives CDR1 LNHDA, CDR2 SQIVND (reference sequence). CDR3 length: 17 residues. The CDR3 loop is CASNSWEGSVGTDTQYF. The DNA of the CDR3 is TGTGCCAGTAACTCTTGGGAGGGGTCGGTTGGCACAGATACGCAGTATTTT.

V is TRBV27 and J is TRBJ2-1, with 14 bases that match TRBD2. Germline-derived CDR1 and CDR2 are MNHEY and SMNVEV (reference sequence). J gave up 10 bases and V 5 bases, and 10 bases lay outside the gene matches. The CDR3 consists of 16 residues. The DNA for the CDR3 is TGTGCCAGCAGTCCGGGACTAGCGGGAGAAGGCTGGGAGCAGTTCTTC. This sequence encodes CASSPGLAGEGWEQFF.

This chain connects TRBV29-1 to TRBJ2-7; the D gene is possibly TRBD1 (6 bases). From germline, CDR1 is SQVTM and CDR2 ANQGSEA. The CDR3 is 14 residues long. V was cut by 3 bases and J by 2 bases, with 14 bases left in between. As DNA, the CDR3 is TGCAGCGTTGACAAAGGTGGACAGACCTACGAGCAGTACTTC. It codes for CSVDKGGQTYEQYF.

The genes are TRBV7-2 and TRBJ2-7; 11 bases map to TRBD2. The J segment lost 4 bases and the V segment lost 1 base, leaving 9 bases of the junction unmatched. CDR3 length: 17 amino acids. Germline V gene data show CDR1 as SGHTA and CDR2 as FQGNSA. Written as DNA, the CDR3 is TGTGCCAGCAGCTTAGGGGGTAGCGGGAGGGCAATGTACGAGCAGTACTTC. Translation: CASSLGGSGRAMYEQYF.

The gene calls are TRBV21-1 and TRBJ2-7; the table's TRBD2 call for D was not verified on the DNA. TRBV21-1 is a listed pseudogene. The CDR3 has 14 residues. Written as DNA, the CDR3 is TGTGCCAGCCTTGGCGGGGGTGGCTCCTACGAGCAGTACGTC. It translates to CASLGGGGSYEQYV.

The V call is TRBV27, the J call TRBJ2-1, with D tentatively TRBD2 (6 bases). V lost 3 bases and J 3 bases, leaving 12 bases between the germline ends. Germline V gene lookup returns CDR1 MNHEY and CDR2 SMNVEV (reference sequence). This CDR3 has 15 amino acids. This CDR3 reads CASSFPGEGYNEQFF. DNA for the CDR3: TGTGCCAGCAGTTTTCCGGGAGAAGGCTACAATGAGCAGTTCTTC.

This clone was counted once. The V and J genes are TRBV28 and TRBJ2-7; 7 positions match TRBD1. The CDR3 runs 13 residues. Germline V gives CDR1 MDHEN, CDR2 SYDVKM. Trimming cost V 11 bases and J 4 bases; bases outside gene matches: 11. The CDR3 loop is CASQDRLIYEQYF. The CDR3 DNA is TGTGCCTCCCAGGACAGGCTAATATACGAGCAGTACTTC.

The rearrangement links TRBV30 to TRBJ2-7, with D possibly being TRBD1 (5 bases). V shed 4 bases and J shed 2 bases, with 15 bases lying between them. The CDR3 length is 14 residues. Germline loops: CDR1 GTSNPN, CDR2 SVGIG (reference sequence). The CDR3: CAWNGHGVAYEQYF. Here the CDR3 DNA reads TGTGCCTGGAATGGACATGGTGTAGCCTACGAGCAGTACTTC.

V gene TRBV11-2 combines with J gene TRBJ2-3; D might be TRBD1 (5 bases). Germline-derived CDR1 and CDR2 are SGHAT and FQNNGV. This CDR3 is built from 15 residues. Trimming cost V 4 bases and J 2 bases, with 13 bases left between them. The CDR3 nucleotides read TGTGCCAGCAGCTCAGCCTTGGACAACACAGATACGCAGTATTTT. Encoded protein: CASSSALDNTDTQYF.

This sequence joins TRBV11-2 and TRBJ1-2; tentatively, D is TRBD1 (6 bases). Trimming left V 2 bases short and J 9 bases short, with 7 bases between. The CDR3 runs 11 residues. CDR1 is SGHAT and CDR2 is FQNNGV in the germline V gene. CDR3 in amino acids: CASSLRGSYTF. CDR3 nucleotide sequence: TGTGCCAGCAGCTTAAGGGGGAGCTACACCTTC. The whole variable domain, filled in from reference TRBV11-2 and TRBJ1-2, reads EAGVAQSPRYKIIEKRQSVAFWCNPISGHATLYWYQQILGQGPKLLIQFQNNGVVDDSQLPKDRFSAERLKGVDSTLKIQPAKLEDSAVYLCASSLRGSYTFGSGTRLTVV.